Each of the 5 T cell receptor beta chains below was sequenced from the same sample in a study of blood T cell repertoires in COVID-19. Some clones are missing from TCRdb's copy, which holds only in-frame ones; the method was immunoSEQ multiplex PCR. The sample carries fewer than 250,000 clones, around 81% recorded once. Source material: peripheral blood. The receptors were gathered from a man between 60 and 70 years old with COVID-19, enrolled during active disease.

A single count supports this clone. The chain joins TRBV29-1 to TRBJ2-7; D is possibly TRBD1 (6 bases). Looked up from germline, CDR1 is SQVTM and CDR2 is ANQGSEA. This CDR3 spans 11 amino acids. CDR3 loop: CSTRGSYEQYF. CDR3 sequence (DNA): TGCAGTACTAGGGGGAGCTACGAGCAGTACTTC.

This chain links TRBV27 with TRBJ1-1; no firm D call. The V end lost 3 bases, the J end lost 1 base, and 6 bases lay between the germline ends. Germline CDR1 MNHEY, CDR2 SMNVEV (reference sequence). This CDR3 has 13 amino acids. CDR3: CASSLTGNTEAFF. CDR3 sequence (DNA): TGTGCCAGCAGTTTGACGGGGAACACTGAAGCTTTCTTT.

The rearrangement uses TRBV28 and TRBJ1-4; D gene uncertain. V shed 3 bases and J shed 3 bases, with 8 bases lying between them. In germline, CDR1 is MDHEN, CDR2 SYDVKM. The CDR3 spans 14 residues. In DNA, the CDR3 is TGTGCCAGCAGTTTTGAGGCCCCTAATGAAAAACTGTTTTTT. It is translated as CASSFEAPNEKLFF. The entire variable domain, with the rest obtained from reference TRBV28 and TRBJ1-4, is as follows: DVKVTQSSRYLVKRTGEKVFLECVQDMDHENMFWYRQDPGLGLRLIYFSYDVKMKEKGDIPEGYSVSREKKERFSLILESASTNQTSMYLCASSFEAPNEKLFFGSGTQLSVL.

V and J are TRBV7-8 and TRBJ2-5; 9 nucleotides agree with TRBD1. Trimming at V came to 5 bases and at J to 4 bases, leaving 8 bases not matched to a gene. Per germline, CDR1 SGHVS and CDR2 FQNEAQ. This CDR3 region has 15 residues. CDR3 residues: CASSVTGGGLETQYF. CDR3 DNA: TGTGCCAGCAGCGTTACAGGGGGCGGACTAGAGACCCAGTACTTC.

This sequence joins TRBV6-6 and TRBJ1-5, with D possibly TRBD1 on 6 matching bases. This CDR3 has 13 residues. In germline, CDR1 is MNHNY, CDR2 SVGAGI (reference sequence). Trimming took 8 bases from V and 1 from J, leaving 9 bases between them. The CDR3 protein is CASGGWSNQPQHF. The CDR3 bases are TGTGCCAGCGGGGGCTGGAGCAATCAGCCCCAGCATTTT.